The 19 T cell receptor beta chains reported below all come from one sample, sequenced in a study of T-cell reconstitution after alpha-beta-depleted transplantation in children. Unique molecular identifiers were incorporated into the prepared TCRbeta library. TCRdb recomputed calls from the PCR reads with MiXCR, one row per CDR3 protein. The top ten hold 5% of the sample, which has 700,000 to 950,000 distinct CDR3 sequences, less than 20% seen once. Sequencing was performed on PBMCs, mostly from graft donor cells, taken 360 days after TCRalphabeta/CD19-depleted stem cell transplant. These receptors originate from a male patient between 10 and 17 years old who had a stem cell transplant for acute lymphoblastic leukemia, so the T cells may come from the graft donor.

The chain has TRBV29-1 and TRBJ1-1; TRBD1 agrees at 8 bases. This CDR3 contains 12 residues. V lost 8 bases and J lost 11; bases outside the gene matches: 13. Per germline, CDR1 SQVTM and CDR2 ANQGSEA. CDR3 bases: TGCAGCACGGGACAGGCGGAGGTTGGGGCTTTCTTT. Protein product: CSTGQAEVGAFF.

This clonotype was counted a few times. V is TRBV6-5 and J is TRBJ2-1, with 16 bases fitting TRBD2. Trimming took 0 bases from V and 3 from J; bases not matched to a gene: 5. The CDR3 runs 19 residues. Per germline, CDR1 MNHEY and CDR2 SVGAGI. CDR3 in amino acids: CASSYSGTSGRVFYNEQFF. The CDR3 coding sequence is TGTGCCAGCAGTTACTCCGGGACTAGCGGGAGGGTCTTCTACAATGAGCAGTTCTTC.

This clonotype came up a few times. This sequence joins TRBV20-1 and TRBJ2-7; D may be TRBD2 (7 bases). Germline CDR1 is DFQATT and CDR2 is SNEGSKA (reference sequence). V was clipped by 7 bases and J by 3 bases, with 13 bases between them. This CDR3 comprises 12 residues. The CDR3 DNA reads TGCAGTGGGGCGGGGGCGGTCTACGAGCAGTACTTC. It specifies CSGAGAVYEQYF.

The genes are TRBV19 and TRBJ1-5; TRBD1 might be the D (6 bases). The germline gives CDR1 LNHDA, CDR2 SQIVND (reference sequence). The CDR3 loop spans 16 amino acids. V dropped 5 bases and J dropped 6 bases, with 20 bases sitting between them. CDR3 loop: CASSPPGAGKGQPQHF. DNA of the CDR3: TGTGCCAGTAGTCCCCCGGGGGCAGGGAAGGGTCAGCCCCAGCATTTT.

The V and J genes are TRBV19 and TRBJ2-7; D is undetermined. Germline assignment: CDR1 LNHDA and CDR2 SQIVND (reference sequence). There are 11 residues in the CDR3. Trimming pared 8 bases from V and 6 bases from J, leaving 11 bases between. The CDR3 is CASGNRFEQYF. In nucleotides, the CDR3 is TGTGCCAGTGGGAATCGTTTCGAGCAGTACTTC.

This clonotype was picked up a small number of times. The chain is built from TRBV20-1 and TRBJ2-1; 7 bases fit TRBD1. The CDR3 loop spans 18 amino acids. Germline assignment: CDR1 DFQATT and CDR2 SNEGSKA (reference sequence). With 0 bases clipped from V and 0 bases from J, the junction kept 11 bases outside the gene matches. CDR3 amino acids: CSARDDWQGQSSYNEQFF. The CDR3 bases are TGCAGTGCTAGAGATGATTGGCAGGGACAGAGCTCCTACAATGAGCAGTTCTTC.

The CDR3 DNA is TGTGCCAGCAGCGACGTGGATGAGCAGTTCTTC. It specifies CASSDVDEQFF. V gene TRBV9 combines with J gene TRBJ2-1; no definite D call. V lost 3 bases, J lost 8 bases, and 6 bases lay in between. The CDR3 extends over 11 amino acids. CDR1 is SGDLS and CDR2 is YYNGEE in the germline V gene. Full variable domain (missing parts from reference TRBV9 and TRBJ2-1): DSGVTQTPKHLITATGQRVTLRCSPRSGDLSVYWYQQSLDQGLQFLIQYYNGEERAKGNILERFSAQQFPDLHSELNLSSLELGDSALYFCASSDVDEQFFGPGTRLTVL.

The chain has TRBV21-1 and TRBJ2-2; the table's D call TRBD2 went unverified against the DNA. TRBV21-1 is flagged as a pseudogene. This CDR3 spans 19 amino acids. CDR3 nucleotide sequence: TGTGCCAGCAGCAAAGACACTAGCGGGAGACCCGGGGTCACCGGGGAGCTGTTTTTT. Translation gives CASSKDTSGRPGVTGELFF.

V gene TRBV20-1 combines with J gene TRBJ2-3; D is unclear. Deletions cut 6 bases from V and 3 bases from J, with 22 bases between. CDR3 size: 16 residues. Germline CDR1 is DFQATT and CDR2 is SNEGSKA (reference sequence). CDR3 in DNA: TGCAGTGCCAATCCCGTGCCGGGTGAGAGAACAGATACGCAGTATTTT. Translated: CSANPVPGERTDTQYF.

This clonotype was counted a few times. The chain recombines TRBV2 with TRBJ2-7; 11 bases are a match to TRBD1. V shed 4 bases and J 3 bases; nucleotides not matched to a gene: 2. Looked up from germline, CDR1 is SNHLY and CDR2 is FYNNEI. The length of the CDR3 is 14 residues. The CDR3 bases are TGTGCCAGCAGTGGGACAGGGGGCCTCTACGAGCAGTACTTC. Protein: CASSGTGGLYEQYF.

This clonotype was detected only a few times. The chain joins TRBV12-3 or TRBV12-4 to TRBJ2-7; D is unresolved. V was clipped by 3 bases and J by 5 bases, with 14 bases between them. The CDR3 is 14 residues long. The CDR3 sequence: CASSLATPFDEQYF. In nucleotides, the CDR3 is TGTGCCAGCAGTTTGGCCACACCCTTCGACGAGCAGTACTTC.

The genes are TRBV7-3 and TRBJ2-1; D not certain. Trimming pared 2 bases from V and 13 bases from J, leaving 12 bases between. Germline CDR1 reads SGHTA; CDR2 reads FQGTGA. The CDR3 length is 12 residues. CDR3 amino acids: CASSLDGPPQFF. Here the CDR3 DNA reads TGTGCCAGCAGCTTAGACGGTCCGCCCCAGTTCTTC.

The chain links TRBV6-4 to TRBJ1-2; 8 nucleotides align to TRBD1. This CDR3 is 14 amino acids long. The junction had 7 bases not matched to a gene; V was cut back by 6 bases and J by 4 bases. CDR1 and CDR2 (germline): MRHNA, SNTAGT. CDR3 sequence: CASRPTGAGYGYTF. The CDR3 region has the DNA TGTGCCAGCAGACCGACAGGGGCAGGCTATGGCTACACCTTC.

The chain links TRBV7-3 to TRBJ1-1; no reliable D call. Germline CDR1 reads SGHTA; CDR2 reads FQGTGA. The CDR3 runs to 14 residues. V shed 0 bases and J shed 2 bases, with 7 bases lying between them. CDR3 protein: CASSLTTHNTEAFF. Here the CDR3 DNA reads TGTGCCAGCAGCTTAACGACCCACAACACTGAAGCTTTCTTT.

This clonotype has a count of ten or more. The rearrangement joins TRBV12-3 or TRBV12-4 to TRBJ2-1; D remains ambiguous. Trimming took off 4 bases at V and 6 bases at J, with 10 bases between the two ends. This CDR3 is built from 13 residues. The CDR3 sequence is CASSSLLSNEQFF. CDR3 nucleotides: TGTGCCAGCAGTTCCCTCCTCTCCAATGAGCAGTTCTTC.

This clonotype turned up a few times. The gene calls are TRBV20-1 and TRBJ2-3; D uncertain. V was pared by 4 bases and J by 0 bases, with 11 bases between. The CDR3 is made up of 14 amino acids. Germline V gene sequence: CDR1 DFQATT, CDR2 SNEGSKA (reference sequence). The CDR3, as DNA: TGCAGTGCTAAGCCATCCGCAAGCACAGATACGCAGTATTTT. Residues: CSAKPSASTDTQYF.

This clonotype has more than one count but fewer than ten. The CDR3 DNA is TGTGCCAGCAGCTTAAATCCGTCGGCGGGGTTACTAGCCAAAAACATTCAGTACTTC. Translating it yields CASSLNPSAGLLAKNIQYF. The chain links TRBV11-1 to TRBJ2-4, with a tentative D call TRBD2 (6 bases). The CDR3 spans 19 residues. CDR1 is SGHAT, CDR2 FQDESV, per germline (reference sequence). V was trimmed by 2 bases and J by 0 bases, leaving 20 bases between them.

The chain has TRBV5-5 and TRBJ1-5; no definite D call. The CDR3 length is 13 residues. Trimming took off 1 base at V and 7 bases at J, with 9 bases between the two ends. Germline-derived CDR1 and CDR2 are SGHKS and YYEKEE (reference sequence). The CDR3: CASSLTGWQPQHF. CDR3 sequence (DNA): TGTGCCAGCAGCTTGACGGGGTGGCAGCCCCAGCATTTT.

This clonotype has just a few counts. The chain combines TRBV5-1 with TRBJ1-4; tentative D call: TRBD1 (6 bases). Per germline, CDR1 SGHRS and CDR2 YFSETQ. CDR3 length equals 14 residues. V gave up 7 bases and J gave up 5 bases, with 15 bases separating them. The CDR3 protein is CASAIGQLNEKLFF. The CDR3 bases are TGCGCCAGCGCAATCGGACAGTTGAATGAAAAACTGTTTTTT.